This T cell receptor beta chain is from a study of shared clonotypes between healthy human individuals. General study points: For naive CD4 cells, roughly 5% of clonotypes were shared across a handful of donors.

CDR1 is SGHRS, CDR2 YFSETQ, per germline. This CDR3 contains 16 residues. As for this clone: Its matching antigen is unknown.

Clones were sequenced by immunoSEQ multiplex PCR, and TCRdb holds only the in-frame ones, with some missing. The sample lists more than 900,000 clones; approximately 80% were seen once. This TCR derives from a man younger than 35 in good health. Some clones in this sample may be carry-over from other donors' samples. Sequencing input: memory CD4+ T cells from PBMCs. Subset denoted: CD45RA-negative fraction. The genes are TRBV5-1 and TRBJ2-5; D might be TRBD1 (6 bases). The DNA end lines up better with TRBJ2-7; the J call may be wrong. In DNA, the CDR3 is TGCGCCAGCAGCTTGGTCCCGCGGCAGGGGCTCTACGAGCAGTACTTC. This encodes CASSLVPRQGLYEQYF.